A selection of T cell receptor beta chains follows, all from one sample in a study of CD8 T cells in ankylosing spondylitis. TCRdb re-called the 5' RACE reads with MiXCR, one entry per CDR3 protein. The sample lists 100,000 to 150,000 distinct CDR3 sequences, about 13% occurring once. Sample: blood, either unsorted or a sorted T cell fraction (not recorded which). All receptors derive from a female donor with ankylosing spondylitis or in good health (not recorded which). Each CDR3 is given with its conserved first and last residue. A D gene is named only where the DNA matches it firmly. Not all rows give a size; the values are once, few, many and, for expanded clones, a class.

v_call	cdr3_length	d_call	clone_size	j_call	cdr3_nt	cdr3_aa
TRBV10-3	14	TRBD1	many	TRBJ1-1	TGTGCCATCACCCTGGGACAGGGGGACACTGAAGCTTTCTTT	CAITLGQGDTEAFF
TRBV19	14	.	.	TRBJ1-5	TGTGCCAGTAGCTTGGGGCTTACCGGTCAGCCCCAGCATTTT	CASSLGLTGQPQHF
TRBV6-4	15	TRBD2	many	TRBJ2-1	TGTGCCAGCAGTGAGCAAGCGGGAGTAGTGGATGAGCAGTTCTTC	CASSEQAGVVDEQFF
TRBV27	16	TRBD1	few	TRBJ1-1	TGTGCCAGCAGTTTATCGGGACAGGGGGTGAGCACTGAAGCTTTCTTT	CASSLSGQGVSTEAFF
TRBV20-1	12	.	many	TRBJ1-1	TGCAGTGCTCCTGACAGTAACACTGAAGCTTTCTTT	CSAPDSNTEAFF
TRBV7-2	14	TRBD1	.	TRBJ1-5	TGTGCCAGCAGCTTAGATTCAGGGACAGACTCCCAGCATTTT	CASSLDSGTDSQHF
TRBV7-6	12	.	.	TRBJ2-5	TGTGCCAGCACCTCGGGTCGGGAGACCCAGTACTTC	CASTSGRETQYF
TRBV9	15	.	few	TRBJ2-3	TGTGCCAGCAGCGTTGTGCCTAGCGGCACAGATACGCAGTATTTT	CASSVVPSGTDTQYF
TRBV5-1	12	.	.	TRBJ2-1	TGCGCCAGCAGCTGGGCGGCGAATGAGCAGTTCTTC	CASSWAANEQFF
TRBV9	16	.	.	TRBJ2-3	TGTGCCAGCAGCGAATCGACTGCTTTGGGCACAGATACGCAGTATTTT	CASSESTALGTDTQYF
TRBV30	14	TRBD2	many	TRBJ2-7	TGTGCCTGTCGCCTGGGGACTAGCTTGTACGAGCAGTACTTC	CACRLGTSLYEQYF
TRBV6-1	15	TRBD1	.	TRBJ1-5	TGTGCCAGCAGTCAACAGGGGGCCCACGCTCAGCCCCAGCATTTT	CASSQQGAHAQPQHF
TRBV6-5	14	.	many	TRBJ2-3	TGTGCCAGCAGTTCGGGGGCGGACACAGATACGCAGTATTTT	CASSSGADTDTQYF
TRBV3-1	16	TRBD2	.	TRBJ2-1	TGTGCCAGCAGCCAAAAAGGACTAGCGGGATACAATGAGCAGTTCTTC	CASSQKGLAGYNEQFF
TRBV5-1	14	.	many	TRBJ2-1	TGCGCCAGCAGCTTGCGCGGGGCCACCGATGAGCAGTTCTTC	CASSLRGATDEQFF
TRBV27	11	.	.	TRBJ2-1	TGTGCCAGCAGTCAGGGAGCAGGGCAGTTCTTC	CASSQGAGQFF
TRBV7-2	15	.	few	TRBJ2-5	TGTGCCAGCAACCCCTCGTGGGGGTCGTCAGATCCCCAGTACTTC	CASNPSWGSSDPQYF
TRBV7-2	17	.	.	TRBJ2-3	TGTGCCAGCAGCTTAACGTGGGCGCGGGGCCAAGCAGATACGCAGTATTTT	CASSLTWARGQADTQYF
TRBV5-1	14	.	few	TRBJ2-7	TGCGCCAGCAGCCGATTGGGCAGCAACTACGAGCAGTACTTC	CASSRLGSNYEQYF
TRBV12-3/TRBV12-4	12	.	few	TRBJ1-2	TGTGCCAGCAGTTCCGACTGGTATGGCTACACCTTC	CASSSDWYGYTF
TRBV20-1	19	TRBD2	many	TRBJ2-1	TGCAGTGCTAGGGGACTAGCGGGGGGACTTGCTAGCTCCTACAATGAGCAGTTCTTC	CSARGLAGGLASSYNEQFF
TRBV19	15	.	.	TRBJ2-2	TGTGCCAGTAATATAAGGCTCGGGGCCGGCGGGGAGCTGTTTTTT	CASNIRLGAGGELFF
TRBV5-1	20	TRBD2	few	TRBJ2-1	TGCGCCAGCAGCTATGGACCGGGACTAGCGGTCCAGGACTCCTACAATGAGCAGTTCTTC	CASSYGPGLAVQDSYNEQFF
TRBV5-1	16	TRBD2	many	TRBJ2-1	TGCGCCAGCAGCATGGGGACTAGCGGTCTTCAAAGCGAGCAGTTCTTC	CASSMGTSGLQSEQFF
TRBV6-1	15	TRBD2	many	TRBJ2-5	TGTGCCAGCAGTAGGCTAGCGGGGGGGTCCCTGTCCCAGTACTTC	CASSRLAGGSLSQYF
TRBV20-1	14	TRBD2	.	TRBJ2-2	TGCAGTGCTAGAGGCGGGAGTGTGTCCGGGGAGCTGTTTTTT	CSARGGSVSGELFF
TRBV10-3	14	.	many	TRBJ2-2	TGTGCCATCAGCCCCGGGACAATCGGGGGGGAGCTGTTTTTT	CAISPGTIGGELFF
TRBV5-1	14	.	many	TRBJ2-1	TGCGCCAGCAGCTTGGAAAGCTCCTACAATGAGCAGTTCTTC	CASSLESSYNEQFF
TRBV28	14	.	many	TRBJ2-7	TGTGCCACCAAGCGACAGTCAACTTTGTACGAGCAGTACTTC	CATKRQSTLYEQYF
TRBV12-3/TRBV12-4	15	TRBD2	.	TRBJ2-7	TGTGCCAGCAGTTTAATGGGAGGACTAGCAATCGAGCAGTACTTC	CASSLMGGLAIEQYF
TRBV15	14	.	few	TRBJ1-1	TGTGCCACCAGCAGAGCGGCAGCGAACACTGAAGCTTTCTTT	CATSRAAANTEAFF
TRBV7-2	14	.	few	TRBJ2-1	TGTGCCAGCAGCTTAGGGGCTAATTACAATGAGCAGTTCTTC	CASSLGANYNEQFF
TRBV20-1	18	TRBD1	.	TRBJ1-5	TGCAGTGCTAGCCACGGGACAGGGGGCCCTTATAGCAATCAGCCCCAGCATTTT	CSASHGTGGPYSNQPQHF
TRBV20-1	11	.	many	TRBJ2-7	TGCAGTGCCGCAGGGTTCCACGAGCAGTACTTC	CSAAGFHEQYF
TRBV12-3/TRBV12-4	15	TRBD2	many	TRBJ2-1	TGTGCCAGCAGTTTAATGCTAGCGGGGGGGCGTGAGCAGTTCTTC	CASSLMLAGGREQFF
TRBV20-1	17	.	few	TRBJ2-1	TGCAGTGCTAGAGGCTCCTGGGTAGGGACAAGCGGGAATGAGCAGTTCTTC	CSARGSWVGTSGNEQFF
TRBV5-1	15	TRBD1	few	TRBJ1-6	TGCGCCAGCAGCTTGGAGGCCGGACAGGGAGCTCCCCTCCACTTT	CASSLEAGQGAPLHF
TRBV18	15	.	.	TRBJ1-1	TGTGCCAGCACTCCCGAGGGGTCTACGAACACTGAAGCTTTCTTT	CASTPEGSTNTEAFF
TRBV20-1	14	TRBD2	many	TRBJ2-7	TGCAGTGCTAGTGCCGGGACTAGTGCCTACGAGCAGTACTTC	CSASAGTSAYEQYF
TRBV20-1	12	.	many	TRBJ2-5	TGCAGTGCTAGACACATAGAGCAGACCCAGTACTTC	CSARHIEQTQYF
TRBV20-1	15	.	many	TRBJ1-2	TGCAGTGCCGATCCCGGACCATCGAAGGGCTATGGCTACACCTTC	CSADPGPSKGYGYTF
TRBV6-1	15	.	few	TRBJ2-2	TGTGCCAGCCAACGAGGGACGGGGAACACCGGGGAGCTGTTTTTT	CASQRGTGNTGELFF
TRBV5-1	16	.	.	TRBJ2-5	TGCGCCAGCAGCCCTGAGCTCCGGGGGCGTGGGGAGACCCAGTACTTC	CASSPELRGRGETQYF
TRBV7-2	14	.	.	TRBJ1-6	TGTGCCAGCAGCTTAGGGGTCTATAATTCACCCCTCCACTTT	CASSLGVYNSPLHF
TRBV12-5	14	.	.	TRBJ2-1	TGTGCTAGTGGTTTGGTCGCAGCTGGGGGTGAGCAGTTCTTC	CASGLVAAGGEQFF
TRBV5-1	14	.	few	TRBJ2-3	TGCGCCAGCAGCTTGGCACGCGGCACAGATACGCAGTATTTT	CASSLARGTDTQYF